The entry below describes one T cell receptor beta chain. The sample originates from a study of blood T cell repertoires in COVID-19. Across the whole study: The origin of the acute and convalescent COVID-19 samples was the United States, Italy and Spain. Sources were T cells, B-cell-depleted T cells, or PBMCs; the material itself was cDNA or gDNA.

The CDR3 spans 13 residues. Deletions cut 3 bases from V and 1 base from J, with 6 bases between. Original analysis: Nucleated cell counts were estimated from reference gene primer amplification. Using immunoSEQ multiplex PCR, the repertoire was profiled, and TCRdb retains in-frame clones only, with some absent. V and J calls and clone size follow that table, whereas D and trimming were derived from the DNA. The sample has approximately 290,000 clones; about 89% are singletons. Sequencing used peripheral blood. The clonotype comes from a woman aged 55-69 years with acute or convalescent COVID-19. This chain connects TRBV12-3 or TRBV12-4 to TRBJ1-1; a weak D match, TRBD1 (5 bases). The CDR3 loop is CASSLTANTEAFF. As DNA, the CDR3 is TGTGCCAGCAGTTTGACAGCGAACACTGAAGCTTTCTTT.